What follows are 13 T cell receptor beta chains derived from one specimen sequenced in a study of spatial heterogeneity in lung cancer. Indicated time point: sample taken at primary tumor resection. Whole RNA was taken from tumor, nontumor lung or frozen PBMC; it was then sequenced unsorted. TCRdb ran MiXCR on the 5' RACE reads and lists one entry per CDR3 protein. The sample carries about 6,900 distinct CDR3 sequences, roughly 3.8% recorded once. The sample here was normal lung tissue next to the tumor, taken at surgery. Every receptor here comes from a female donor with early-stage non-small cell lung cancer.

This clonotype was recorded many times. V is TRBV11-3 and J is TRBJ2-1; D tentatively fits TRBD1 or TRBD2 (6 bases each). This CDR3 is 15 amino acids long. V was clipped by 1 base and J by 11 bases, with 18 bases between them. Germline V gives CDR1 SGHNT, CDR2 YENEEA. DNA for the CDR3: TGTGCCAGCAGCTTAGTGAAGGGATCGGGGGCCCAGCAGTTCTTC. Encoded protein: CASSLVKGSGAQQFF.

This clonotype is medium-sized (0.01 to 0.1%). The chain joins TRBV9 to TRBJ1-4; perhaps TRBD1 as D (5 bases). This CDR3 has 14 residues. The germline CDR1 and CDR2 sequences are SGDLS and YYNGEE. V shed 2 bases and J shed 5 bases, with 10 bases lying between them. DNA for the CDR3: TGTGCCAGCAGCGTGGGAGAGGGGAATGAAAAACTGTTTTTT. It is translated as CASSVGEGNEKLFF. The variable domain in full, completed from reference TRBV9 and TRBJ1-4, reads DSGVTQTPKHLITATGQRVTLRCSPRSGDLSVYWYQQSLDQGLQFLIQYYNGEERAKGNILERFSAQQFPDLHSELNLSSLELGDSALYFCASSVGEGNEKLFFGSGTQLSVL.

This clonotype occurred many times. The chain uses TRBV20-1 and TRBJ2-3; the D is unclear. Germline V CDR1 and CDR2: DFQATT, SNEGSKA (reference sequence). The CDR3 covers 13 residues. V was shortened by 1 base and J by 2 bases, with 7 bases between the two germline ends. This CDR3 reads CSARASHTDTQYF. The CDR3 nucleotides read TGCAGTGCTAGAGCATCACACACAGATACGCAGTATTTT.

By share, this clonotype counts as medium-sized. The V call is TRBV20-1, the J call TRBJ1-2, with a tentative D call TRBD1 (5 bases). CDR3 size: 12 residues. V was pared by 6 bases and J by 3 bases, with 11 bases between. Germline V gives CDR1 DFQATT, CDR2 SNEGSKA (reference sequence). In DNA form, the CDR3 reads TGCAGTGCCCCGGACATAGACTATGGCTACACCTTC. Translating it yields CSAPDIDYGYTF.

This clonotype was seen many times. V and J are TRBV14 and TRBJ2-5; the D is unclear. This CDR3 contains 12 residues. Between the trimmed V and J ends, which lost 0 bases and 4 bases, there was a span of 3 bases. In germline, CDR1 is SGHDN, CDR2 FVKESK. The chain's CDR3 is CASSQEGETQYF. The CDR3, as DNA: TGTGCCAGCAGCCAAGAGGGAGAGACCCAGTACTTC.

This clonotype was counted at least ten times. The J gene is TRBJ2-1, the V gene TRBV4-1; perhaps D is TRBD1 or TRBD2 (5 bases each). Trimming cost V 4 bases and J 4 bases, with 17 bases left between them. The CDR3 is made up of 16 amino acids. Germline V gives CDR1 MGHRA, CDR2 YSYEKL. CDR3 residues: CASSLSTGPGYNEQFF. The CDR3, as DNA: TGCGCCAGCAGCCTCTCAACGGGGCCGGGATACAATGAGCAGTTCTTC.

This clonotype was detected ten times or more. The chain combines TRBV6-5 with TRBJ1-2; D ambiguous. V lost 7 bases and J lost 6, with 18 bases in between. CDR3 length: 14 amino acids. Germline CDR1 is MNHEY and CDR2 is SVGAGI. The CDR3 spells CASTMRKGVNGYTF. DNA for the CDR3: TGTGCCAGCACAATGAGAAAGGGAGTGAATGGCTACACCTTC.

This clonotype appeared many times. This chain links TRBV12-3 or TRBV12-4 with TRBJ2-1; no clear D. The CDR3 length is 13 residues. Deletions cut 4 bases from V and 3 bases from J, with 7 bases between. The CDR3 here is CASSWGNYNEQFF. The CDR3 region has the DNA TGTGCCAGCAGTTGGGGAAACTACAATGAGCAGTTCTTC.

This clonotype was detected ten times or more. V is TRBV20-1 and J is TRBJ2-7; D call uncertain. The CDR3 covers 14 residues. Trimming pared 5 bases from V and 2 bases from J, leaving 16 bases between. Germline CDR1 is DFQATT and CDR2 is SNEGSKA (reference sequence). In DNA, the CDR3 is TGCAGTGCTCCTACTCCCTCCTACGCCTACGAGCAGTACTTC. Translated, it gives CSAPTPSYAYEQYF.

This clonotype was seen ten or more times. This chain uses TRBV5-4 with TRBJ2-1, with TRBD1 as a possible D gene (5 bases). The CDR3 totals 14 residues. CDR1 SGHNT and CDR2 YYREEE come from the germline V gene (reference sequence). V dropped 3 bases and J dropped 7 bases, with 14 bases sitting between them. The CDR3 loop reads CASSYQGSRNEQFF. CDR3 sequence (DNA): TGTGCCAGCAGCTACCAGGGAAGCAGGAATGAGCAGTTCTTC. The full variable domain, in which reference TRBV5-4 and TRBJ2-1 provide the parts outside the CDR3, is ETGVTQSPTHLIKTRGQQVTLRCSSQSGHNTVSWYQQALGQGPQFIFQYYREEENGRGNFPPRFSGLQFPNYSSELNVNALELDDSALYLCASSYQGSRNEQFFGPGTRLTVL.

This clonotype has at least ten counts. V usage is TRBV18 and J usage is TRBJ2-1; D not resolved. Trimming shortened V by 2 bases and J by 8 bases, and 7 bases separated the two germline ends. This CDR3 spans 12 amino acids. The germline V gene encodes CDR1 KGHSH and CDR2 LQKENI. The CDR3 sequence is CASSPSGDEQFF. The CDR3 DNA follows: TGTGCCAGCTCACCAAGTGGGGATGAGCAGTTCTTC. Full variable domain (missing parts from reference TRBV18 and TRBJ2-1): NAGVMQNPRHLVRRRGQEARLRCSPMKGHSHVYWYRQLPEEGLKFMVYLQKENIIDESGMPKERFSAEFPKEGPSILRIQQVVRGDSAAYFCASSPSGDEQFFGPGTRLTVL.

This clonotype was counted many times. The chain has TRBV20-1 and TRBJ1-1, with D hard to call. V lost 5 bases and J 1 base, leaving 11 bases between the germline ends. Germline values: CDR1 DFQATT, CDR2 SNEGSKA (reference sequence). The CDR3 has 13 amino acids. The CDR3 here is CSAVEGANTEAFF. Written as DNA, the CDR3 is TGCAGTGCTGTCGAGGGCGCGAACACTGAAGCTTTCTTT.

This clonotype was detected many times. This chain connects TRBV29-1 to TRBJ2-2; D is ambiguous. The CDR3 is 13 amino acids. Trimming pared 3 bases from V and 3 bases from J, leaving 8 bases between. CDR1 is SQVTM and CDR2 is ANQGSEA in the germline V gene. The DNA for the CDR3 is TGCAGCGTTGAGTTGCAGGACACCGGGGAGCTGTTTTTT. It translates to CSVELQDTGELFF.